Listed below are T cell receptor beta chains from one sample, sequenced in a study of cytomegalovirus exposure and HLA in healthy donors. Sequencing used immunoSEQ multiplex PCR; TCRdb keeps in-frame clones, though not all of them. Among hundreds of thousands of clones listed, roughly 87% were seen once. Sequenced: PBMCs. The receptors come from a woman under 30 in good health and CMV-seropositive. The CDR3 runs from the conserved cysteine through the conserved F or W. Each record gives: V gene, D gene, CDR3 length, clone size, J gene, CDR3 DNA, CDR3 protein. The D gene is left open where the match is weak. Clone size is not always given. Where it is, it says once, few, many or a class for expanded clones.

TRBV30	TRBD2	14	NA	TRBJ2-7	TGTGCCTGGAGTGTAATGGGACTAGCCTACGAGCAGTACTTC	CAWSVMGLAYEQYF
TRBV10-1	TRBD1	19	NA	TRBJ1-5	TGCGCCAGCACTTTCGTCAGGGGGCCCTTTACTAATAGCAATCAGCCCCAGCATTTT	CASTFVRGPFTNSNQPQHF
TRBV15	NA	13	few	TRBJ2-7	TGTGCCACCAGCAGAGATCGAAGGCGGGAGCAGTACTTC	CATSRDRRREQYF
TRBV27	TRBD1	15	once	TRBJ1-5	TGTGCCAGCAGTATATCCGGGACAGTTAATCAGCCCCAGCATTTT	CASSISGTVNQPQHF
TRBV2	TRBD1	15	NA	TRBJ1-4	TGTGCCAGCAGTGCCTCCAGGGGGACGGGTGAAAAACTGTTTTTT	CASSASRGTGEKLFF
TRBV27	TRBD2	14	NA	TRBJ2-1	TGTGCCAGCATTGCTAGCGGCTCCTACAATGAGCAGTTCTTC	CASIASGSYNEQFF
TRBV2	TRBD1	18	NA	TRBJ1-5	TGTGCCAGCAGTGGGGGGACAGGGGGCTTTTATAGCAATCAGCCCCAGCATTTT	CASSGGTGGFYSNQPQHF
TRBV11-3	NA	13	NA	TRBJ2-3	TGTGCCAGCAGCTTAGTTCGGGGAGATACGCAGTATTTT	CASSLVRGDTQYF
TRBV7-3	NA	16	NA	TRBJ2-5	TGTGCCAGCAGCTCGACCGGGGATAGGGCCCAAGAGACCCAGTACTTC	CASSSTGDRAQETQYF
TRBV9	TRBD1	14	NA	TRBJ2-5	TGTGCCAGCAGTCGGACAGGGATCCAAGAGACCCAGTACTTC	CASSRTGIQETQYF
TRBV30	NA	15	NA	TRBJ2-4	TGTGCCTGGAGGGATTGGGCTTCAGCCAAAAACATTCAGTACTTC	CAWRDWASAKNIQYF
TRBV28	NA	15	few	TRBJ1-2	TGTGCCAGCACCTCGTGGGGGCTGGCTAACTATGGCTACACCTTC	CASTSWGLANYGYTF
TRBV27	TRBD1	15	NA	TRBJ2-2	TGTGCCAGCAGCCCCGGGACAGGGGGCCACGGGGAGCTGTTTTTT	CASSPGTGGHGELFF
TRBV5-4	TRBD2	15	NA	TRBJ2-7	TGTGCCAGCAGCCAAGGACTAGCGGGCTCCTACGAGCAGTACTTC	CASSQGLAGSYEQYF
TRBV9	TRBD1	15	NA	TRBJ2-7	TGTGCCAGCAGCGTAGGGACAGGGGGCGCGGAGGAGCAGTACTTC	CASSVGTGGAEEQYF
TRBV10-2	TRBD1	16	NA	TRBJ1-5	TGCGCCAGCAGTGAGTTTGTGGGACAGGGAGTACAGCCCCAGCATTTT	CASSEFVGQGVQPQHF
TRBV27	NA	14	NA	TRBJ1-1	TGTGCCAGCACCCCCGTAGGAGGGGCAGGTGAAGCTTTCTTT	CASTPVGGAGEAFF
TRBV2	TRBD1	14	NA	TRBJ2-5	TGTGCCAGCAGTACCGACAGGGGTGGGGAGACCCAGTACTTC	CASSTDRGGETQYF
TRBV28	TRBD2	17	NA	TRBJ2-1	TGTGCCAGCCGGGGCAGGGGGCTAGCGGGAGGATACAATGAGCAGTTCTTC	CASRGRGLAGGYNEQFF